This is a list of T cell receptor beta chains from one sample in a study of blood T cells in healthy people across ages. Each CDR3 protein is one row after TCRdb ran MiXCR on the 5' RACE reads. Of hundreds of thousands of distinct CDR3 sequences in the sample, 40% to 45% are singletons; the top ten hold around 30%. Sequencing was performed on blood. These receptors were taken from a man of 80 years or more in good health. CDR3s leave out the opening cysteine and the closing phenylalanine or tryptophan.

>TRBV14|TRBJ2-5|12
ASSQGQVQETQY
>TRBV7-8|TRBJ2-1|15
ASSLAFIAGGYNEQF
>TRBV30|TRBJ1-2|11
AWSVRPTSGYT
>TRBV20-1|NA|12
SARDLVFAYEQY
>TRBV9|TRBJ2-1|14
ASSVGTSGRYNEQF
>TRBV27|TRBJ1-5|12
ASSYGAGNQPQH
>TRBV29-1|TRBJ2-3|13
SVGQGPLGTDTQY
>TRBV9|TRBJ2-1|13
ASSGDRVRVNEQF
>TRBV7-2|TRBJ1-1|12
ASSLVSRGTEAF
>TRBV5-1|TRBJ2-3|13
ASSAGGTSTDTQY
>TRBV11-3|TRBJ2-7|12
ASSTKTGSNEQY
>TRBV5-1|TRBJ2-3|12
ASSFGGLEDTQY
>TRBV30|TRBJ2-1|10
AWSPLDNEQF
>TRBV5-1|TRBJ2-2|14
ASSLWASGNTGELF
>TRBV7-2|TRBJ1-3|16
ASSLDLSGAPSGNTIY
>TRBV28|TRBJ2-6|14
ASSLFGVAGANVLT
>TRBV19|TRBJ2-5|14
ASSLNPGQGAGEQY
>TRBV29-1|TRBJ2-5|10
SVDITQETQY
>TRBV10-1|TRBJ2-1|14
ASSESTRRRHNEQF